This T cell receptor beta chain was captured in a study of blood T cell repertoires in COVID-19. Study details: The study drew acute and convalescent COVID-19 samples from the United States, Italy and Spain. PBMCs, B-cell-depleted T cells, or T cells provided the cDNA or gDNA that made up the material.

The authors' processing: By means of reference gene primer amplification, nucleated cell counts were estimated. TCRdb keeps only in-frame clones here, not all; method: immunoSEQ multiplex PCR. The V and J calls and clone size are taken from that table; D and trimming were inferred from the DNA. The sample has around 41,000 clones; over 70% are singletons. V was clipped by 0 bases and J by 6 bases, with 9 bases between them. Germline lookup yields CDR1 KGHSH and CDR2 LQKENI. The CDR3 consists of 14 residues. V usage is TRBV18 and J usage is TRBJ2-1; a possible D gene is TRBD1 (6 bases). Sequencing was done on a sample of peripheral blood. The source of this sequence is a woman aged 80 or over with active or convalescent COVID-19. The CDR3 nucleotides read TGTGCCAGCTCACCACCTGGCAGGGGCAATGAGCAGTTCTTC. It translates to CASSPPGRGNEQFF.